The 7 T cell receptor beta chains reported below all come from one sample, sequenced in a study of cytomegalovirus exposure and HLA in healthy donors. Generated by immunoSEQ multiplex PCR, the TCRdb table keeps only in-frame clones and is missing some. The sample holds 65,000 or so clones; roughly 94% are singletons and the top ten take about 4.2%. Sequencing was carried out using PBMCs. These receptor sequences come from a man in his late teens or twenties in good health and CMV-seropositive.

The chain carries TRBV7-3 and TRBJ2-5; D gene uncertain. V lost 3 bases to trimming and J lost 5 bases, with 7 bases between them. From germline, CDR1 is SGHTA and CDR2 FQGTGA. There are 12 residues in the CDR3. The CDR3 loop reads CASSFNGETQYF. As DNA, the CDR3 is TGTGCCAGCAGCTTTAACGGGGAGACCCAGTACTTC.

V is TRBV5-1 and J is TRBJ2-2; 12 bases fit TRBD2. Germline-derived CDR1 and CDR2 are SGHRS and YFSETQ. This CDR3 is 16 amino acids long. With V trimmed by 4 bases and J by 7 bases, 8 bases remained unmatched. This CDR3 is CASSRTSGANSGELFF. The CDR3 bases are TGCGCCAGCAGCCGGACTAGCGGGGCTAATAGCGGGGAGCTGTTTTTT.

This chain uses TRBV5-6 with TRBJ2-1, with 10 bases lining up with TRBD2. The V gene end was trimmed by 1 base and the J gene end by 8 bases; junction bases not matched to a gene: 9. This CDR3 is 16 amino acids long. The germline V gene has CDR1 SGHDT and CDR2 YYEEEE. The CDR3 is CASSLSLAGDRHEQFF. The CDR3 DNA is TGTGCCAGCAGCTTGTCCCTAGCGGGAGACCGCCATGAGCAGTTCTTC.

The CDR3 loop reads CASSQAGDLGGYTF. The CDR3 nucleotides read TGTGCCAGCAGCCAGGCGGGGGATCTGGGTGGCTACACCTTC. The chain has TRBV27 and TRBJ1-2; possibly TRBD1 for D (5 bases). This CDR3 is 14 amino acids long. Between the trimmed V and J ends, which lost 6 bases and 7 bases, there was a span of 18 bases. Germline CDR1 and CDR2: MNHEY and SMNVEV (reference sequence).

The V and J genes are TRBV6-1 and TRBJ1-2, with TRBD1 matching over 9 bases. From germline, CDR1 is MNHNS and CDR2 SASEGT. With V trimmed by 6 bases and J by 2 bases, 7 bases remained unmatched. The CDR3 is 15 residues long. The CDR3 sequence is CASSVHGQGNYGYTF. Written as DNA, the CDR3 is TGTGCCAGCAGCGTCCATGGACAGGGGAACTATGGCTACACCTTC.

This chain connects TRBV2 to TRBJ2-1; tentatively, D is TRBD2 (5 bases). The CDR3 length is 13 residues. Trimming removed 2 bases from V and 8 bases from J, with 10 bases in between. CDR1 SNHLY and CDR2 FYNNEI come from the germline V gene. In DNA, the CDR3 is TGTGCCAGCAGTGAACGGGGTTGGGATGAGCAGTTCTTC. Encoded protein: CASSERGWDEQFF.

The chain joins TRBV4-1 to TRBJ2-3, with D perhaps TRBD2 (5 bases). V was clipped by 3 bases and J by 4 bases, with 11 bases between them. The CDR3 contains 14 residues. CDR1 MGHRA and CDR2 YSYEKL come from the germline V gene. CDR3 region: CASSQSEGPDTQYF. The CDR3, as DNA: TGCGCCAGCAGCCAGAGCGAGGGCCCAGATACGCAGTATTTT.